Listed below are T cell receptor beta chains from one sample, sequenced in a study of beta chain features in type 1 diabetes. This table comes from immunoSEQ multiplex PCR, and its TCRdb copy is limited to in-frame clones, with some not included. The sample includes 300,000 to 350,000 clones, roughly a fifth of them seen just once. Material: naive CD4+ T cells from blood. Receptors originate from a woman between 18 and 30 years old in good health. The CDR3 runs from the conserved cysteine through the conserved F or W. The D gene is left open where the match is weak. Some rows mark clone size as missing; the rest say once, few, many or name a class of expanded clone.

d_call: .
clone_size: few
j_call: TRBJ1-2
v_call: TRBV18
cdr3_aa: CASSRQGYGYTF
cdr3_nt: TGTGCCAGCTCGCGTCAGGGTTATGGCTACACCTTC

d_call: .
clone_size: few
j_call: TRBJ1-2
v_call: TRBV7-9
cdr3_aa: CASSSQGYSYTF
cdr3_nt: TGTGCCAGCAGCTCACAGGGTTACAGCTACACCTTC

d_call: TRBD1
clone_size: .
j_call: TRBJ1-1
v_call: TRBV13
cdr3_aa: CASSWGQGDTEAFF
cdr3_nt: TGTGCCAGCAGCTGGGGACAGGGAGACACTGAAGCTTTCTTT

d_call: .
clone_size: few
j_call: TRBJ2-7
v_call: TRBV7-8
cdr3_aa: CASSPEGRPYEQYF
cdr3_nt: TGTGCCAGCAGCCCCGAAGGCAGGCCTTACGAGCAGTACTTC

d_call: TRBD1
clone_size: few
j_call: TRBJ2-7
v_call: TRBV5-4
cdr3_aa: CASSLGQGIYEQYF
cdr3_nt: TGTGCCAGCAGCTTGGGACAGGGTATCTACGAGCAGTACTTC

d_call: .
clone_size: .
j_call: TRBJ1-2
v_call: TRBV19
cdr3_aa: CASSIKRTEHYGYTF
cdr3_nt: TGTGCCAGTAGTATAAAGAGGACAGAGCACTATGGCTACACCTTC

d_call: TRBD2
clone_size: few
j_call: TRBJ2-5
v_call: TRBV9
cdr3_aa: CASSPIAGWGETQYF
cdr3_nt: TGTGCCAGCAGCCCTATAGCGGGGTGGGGGGAGACCCAGTACTTC

d_call: TRBD2
clone_size: few
j_call: TRBJ2-5
v_call: TRBV7-7
cdr3_aa: CASSLGTSVAETQYF
cdr3_nt: TGTGCTAGCAGCTTAGGGACTAGCGTTGCAGAGACCCAGTACTTC

d_call: TRBD2
clone_size: .
j_call: TRBJ2-3
v_call: TRBV4-1
cdr3_aa: CASSHTSGSTDTQYF
cdr3_nt: TGCGCCAGCAGCCATACTAGCGGGAGCACAGATACGCAGTATTTT

d_call: TRBD1
clone_size: .
j_call: TRBJ2-7
v_call: TRBV5-4
cdr3_aa: CASSLDRGSSYEQYF
cdr3_nt: TGTGCCAGCAGCTTGGACAGGGGGAGCTCCTACGAGCAGTACTTC

d_call: .
clone_size: .
j_call: TRBJ2-3
v_call: TRBV27
cdr3_aa: CASSSHSRDTQYF
cdr3_nt: TGTGCCAGCAGTTCCCACAGCAGAGATACGCAGTATTTT

d_call: .
clone_size: few
j_call: TRBJ1-5
v_call: TRBV27
cdr3_aa: CASSPRFGQVGPQHF
cdr3_nt: TGTGCCAGCAGCCCACGTTTCGGACAAGTCGGGCCCCAGCATTTT

d_call: .
clone_size: .
j_call: TRBJ1-6
v_call: TRBV28
cdr3_aa: CASSLGGGRNNSPLHF
cdr3_nt: TGTGCCAGCAGTTTGGGGGGGGGCCGCAATAATTCACCCCTCCACTTT

d_call: .
clone_size: few
j_call: TRBJ1-2
v_call: TRBV30
cdr3_aa: CAWGLAAGGYTF
cdr3_nt: TGTGCCTGGGGACTAGCGGCAGGTGGCTACACCTTC

d_call: .
clone_size: few
j_call: TRBJ2-5
v_call: TRBV25-1
cdr3_aa: CASSLTAQETQYF
cdr3_nt: TGTGCCAGCAGCCTGACAGCCCAAGAGACCCAGTACTTC

d_call: .
clone_size: few
j_call: TRBJ2-1
v_call: TRBV6-5
cdr3_aa: CASSYGASQYNEQFF
cdr3_nt: TGTGCCAGCAGTTACGGGGCGTCCCAGTACAATGAGCAGTTCTTC

d_call: TRBD1
clone_size: .
j_call: TRBJ1-2
v_call: TRBV7-9
cdr3_aa: CASSPGDSLTYGYTF
cdr3_nt: TGTGCCAGCAGCCCGGGGGACAGCCTCACTTATGGCTACACCTTC

d_call: TRBD1
clone_size: few
j_call: TRBJ2-7
v_call: TRBV5-4
cdr3_aa: CASSKRTGLEYEQYF
cdr3_nt: TGTGCCAGCAGCAAACGGACAGGCCTGGAGTACGAGCAGTACTTC

d_call: TRBD1
clone_size: .
j_call: TRBJ1-4
v_call: TRBV15
cdr3_aa: CATSTRTGFEKLFF
cdr3_nt: TGTGCCACCAGCACCAGGACAGGGTTTGAAAAACTGTTTTTT

d_call: TRBD2
clone_size: few
j_call: TRBJ2-5
v_call: TRBV9
cdr3_aa: CASSPGASGQQETQYF
cdr3_nt: TGTGCCAGCAGCCCCGGTGCTAGCGGGCAACAAGAGACCCAGTACTTC

d_call: .
clone_size: .
j_call: TRBJ2-3
v_call: TRBV11-2
cdr3_aa: CASRTADTQYF
cdr3_nt: TGTGCCAGCAGAACGGCAGATACGCAGTATTTT

d_call: TRBD1
clone_size: .
j_call: TRBJ1-2
v_call: TRBV10-3
cdr3_aa: CAISKQGDNYGYTF
cdr3_nt: TGTGCCATCAGTAAACAGGGGGATAACTATGGCTACACCTTC

d_call: TRBD1
clone_size: .
j_call: TRBJ1-1
v_call: TRBV5-4
cdr3_aa: CASSLPGQTNTEAFF
cdr3_nt: TGTGCCAGCAGCCTTCCGGGACAGACGAACACTGAAGCTTTCTTT

d_call: .
clone_size: .
j_call: TRBJ1-1
v_call: TRBV5-4
cdr3_aa: CASSFDRNTEAFF
cdr3_nt: TGTGCCAGCAGCTTTGACAGGAACACTGAAGCTTTCTTT

d_call: .
clone_size: .
j_call: TRBJ2-3
v_call: TRBV5-1
cdr3_aa: CASSLADTQYF
cdr3_nt: TGCGCCAGCAGCTTGGCGGATACGCAGTATTTT

d_call: .
clone_size: few
j_call: TRBJ2-1
v_call: TRBV4-1
cdr3_aa: CASSQVGQGDEQFF
cdr3_nt: TGCGCCAGCAGCCAAGTGGGGCAGGGCGATGAGCAGTTCTTC

d_call: .
clone_size: few
j_call: TRBJ1-5
v_call: TRBV5-1
cdr3_aa: CASSLGDLGQPQHF
cdr3_nt: TGCGCCAGCAGCTTAGGGGATCTTGGTCAGCCCCAGCATTTT